The sequence of this T cell receptor beta chain was determined in a study of CD8 T cells in ankylosing spondylitis. MiXCR was run by TCRdb on the 5' RACE reads, yielding one entry per CDR3 protein. The table includes about 350,000 distinct CDR3 sequences, 20% detected once. Germline CDR1 reads SQVTM; CDR2 reads ANQGSEA. Trimming cost V 5 bases and J 6 bases, with 13 bases left between them. This CDR3 contains 12 residues. This clonotype was observed a few times. Its antigen is currently unknown. Points from the study as a whole: Seemingly distinctive of ankylosing spondylitis blood was a TCR beta motif formed by eight highly homologous variants.

This receptor was obtained from a male donor with ankylosing spondylitis or in good health (not recorded which). Sequencing was done on a sample of blood, either unsorted or a sorted T cell fraction (not recorded which). V is TRBV29-1 and J is TRBJ1-1, with TRBD1 as a possible D gene (5 bases). Here the CDR3 reads CSVRGPGPEAFF. In nucleotides, the CDR3 is TGCAGCGTTCGCGGCCCGGGACCTGAAGCTTTCTTT.